Below, one TCR beta chain is given with its context. Its antigen is not known. Busulfan-fludarabine conditioning, marrow transplant, and cyclophosphamide on days +3 and +4 were administered. This sample is drawn from a study of T cells after posttransplantation cyclophosphamide. Points from the study as a whole: TRB overlap between skin or GI tissue T cells and blood was limited. TRB clonality was highly associated with recipient CMV seropositivity and reactivation. Later post-transplant blood repertoires were often dominated by donor CD8+ memory clones.

Only in-frame clones appear in the TCRdb table, and some are missing; sequencing was by immunoSEQ multiplex PCR. Counted here are approximately 16,000 clones, roughly 81% occurring once; the ten biggest clones make up under 35%. This CDR3 has 14 amino acids. The sample here was CD8+ T cells sorted from PBMCs, taken approximately 2,000 days after a stem cell transplant with posttransplant cyclophosphamide. The receptor was derived from a female patient in her forties or fifties who received an allogeneic stem cell transplant from a related donor, was CMV-positive, and had no GVHD. Some T cells may have originated in the graft donor. The chain links TRBV5-2 to TRBJ1-2. TRBV5-2 is assigned pseudogene status. The CDR3 nucleotides are TGTGCCAGCAATTTCGAGCGAAAGACCTATGGCTACACCTTC. It yields the protein CASNFERKTYGYTF.